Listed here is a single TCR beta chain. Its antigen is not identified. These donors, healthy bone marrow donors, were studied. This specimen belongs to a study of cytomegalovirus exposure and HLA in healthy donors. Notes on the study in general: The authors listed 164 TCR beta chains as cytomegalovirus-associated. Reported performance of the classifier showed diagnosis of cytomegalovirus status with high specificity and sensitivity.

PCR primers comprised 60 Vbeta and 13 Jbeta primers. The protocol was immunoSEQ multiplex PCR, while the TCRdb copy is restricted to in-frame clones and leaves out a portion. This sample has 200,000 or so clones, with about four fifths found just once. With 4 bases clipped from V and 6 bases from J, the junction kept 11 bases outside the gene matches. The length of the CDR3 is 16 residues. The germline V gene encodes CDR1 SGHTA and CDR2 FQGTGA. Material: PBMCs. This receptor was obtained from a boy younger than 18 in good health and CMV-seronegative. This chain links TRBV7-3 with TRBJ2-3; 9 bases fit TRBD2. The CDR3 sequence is CASSYNRERGEDTQYF. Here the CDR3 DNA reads TGTGCCAGCAGCTATAACAGGGAGCGGGGGGAGGATACGCAGTATTTT.